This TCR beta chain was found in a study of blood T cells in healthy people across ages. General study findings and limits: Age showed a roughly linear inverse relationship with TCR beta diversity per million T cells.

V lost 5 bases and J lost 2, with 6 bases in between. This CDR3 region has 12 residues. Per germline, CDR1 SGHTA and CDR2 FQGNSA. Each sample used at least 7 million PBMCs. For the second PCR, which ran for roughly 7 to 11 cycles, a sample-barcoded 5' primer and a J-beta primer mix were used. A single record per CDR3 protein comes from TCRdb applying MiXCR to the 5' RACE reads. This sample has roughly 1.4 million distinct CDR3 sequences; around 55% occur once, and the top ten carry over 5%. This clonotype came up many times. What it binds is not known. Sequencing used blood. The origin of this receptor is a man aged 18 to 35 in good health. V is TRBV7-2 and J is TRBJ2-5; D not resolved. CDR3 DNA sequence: TGTGCCAGCAGCGAGGTACAAGAGACCCAGTACTTC. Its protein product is CASSEVQETQYF.